Each of the 13 T cell receptor beta chains below was sequenced from the same sample in a study of blood T cell repertoires in COVID-19 (dated by TCRdb to the early 2020s). Library preparation used the immunoSEQ multiplex PCR assay. TCRdb holds this immuneACCESS table with in-frame rearrangements only. Some clones are missing; in checked studies, unresolved V genes explain under half, and the rest has no known cause. Counted in this sample were 200,000 or so clones; roughly 87% of them appeared once. In total, the top ten clones hold 11% of the sample. The sequenced material came from PBMCs or T cells enriched from blood (not recorded which). Receptor source: a man aged 30 to 39 who had recovered from COVID-19.

The V and J genes are TRBV29-1 and TRBJ1-6; D remains unclear. This CDR3 has 13 amino acids. V lost 5 bases and J lost 5, with 10 bases in between. Germline CDR1 reads SQVTM; CDR2 reads ANQGSEA. This chain's CDR3 is CSVLPENNSPLHF. CDR3 coding DNA: TGCAGCGTTTTGCCAGAAAATAATTCACCCCTCCACTTT.

The J gene is TRBJ2-3, the V gene TRBV7-2; possibly TRBD1 for D (6 bases). The germline V gene encodes CDR1 SGHTA and CDR2 FQGNSA. V was shortened by 8 bases and J by 4 bases, with 13 bases between the two germline ends. The CDR3 is 13 amino acids. CDR3 nucleotides: TGTGCCAGCGCAGGGGTGGATTCAGATACGCAGTATTTT. Protein product: CASAGVDSDTQYF.

The rearrangement joins TRBV28 to TRBJ2-5; D unclear. Germline-derived CDR1 and CDR2 are MDHEN and SYDVKM. This CDR3 contains 16 residues. Trimming left V 3 bases short and J 1 base short, with 15 bases between. The CDR3 protein is CASSFPALAPQETQYF. CDR3 DNA sequence: TGTGCCAGCAGTTTCCCCGCCCTCGCGCCCCAAGAGACCCAGTACTTC.

This rearrangement joins TRBV4-3 to TRBJ1-1; 7 bases are shared with TRBD1. Germline assignment: CDR1 LGHNA and CDR2 YSLEER. This CDR3 region has 19 residues. Trimming took 0 bases from V and 0 from J; bases not matched to a gene: 13. CDR3 DNA sequence: TGCGCCAGCAGCCAAGACTCGACAGGGCTTCATTATATGAACACTGAAGCTTTCTTT. As protein: CASSQDSTGLHYMNTEAFF.

The chain recombines TRBV5-4 with TRBJ2-1, with 9 bases lining up with TRBD1. The CDR3 covers 20 residues. V shed 0 bases, J shed 3 bases, and the junction held 16 bases outside the gene matches. From germline, CDR1 is SGHNT and CDR2 YYREEE (reference sequence). The CDR3 nucleotides are TGTGCCAGCAGCTTGGCGCGTTTCCGGGGACAGGGTTTTGTCTACAATGAGCAGTTCTTC. Its protein is CASSLARFRGQGFVYNEQFF.

The chain couples TRBV5-8 to TRBJ2-5; D gene ambiguous. The CDR3 sequence is 13 residues long. The germline V and J ends were trimmed by 1 base and 5 bases, with 9 bases remaining between them. From germline, CDR1 is SGHTS and CDR2 YDEGEE. In DNA, the CDR3 is TGTGCCAGCAGCTTGAGGAGAGGCGAGACCCAGTACTTC. Its translation: CASSLRRGETQYF.

This chain joins TRBV30 and TRBJ2-1; 7 nucleotides agree with TRBD2. The CDR3 loop spans 17 amino acids. V gave up 2 bases and J gave up 4 bases; unmatched junction bases: 14. The germline V gene encodes CDR1 GTSNPN and CDR2 SVGIG (reference sequence). This chain's CDR3 is CAWSPLGRGFLYNEQFF. The CDR3 coding sequence is TGTGCCTGGAGTCCCCTGGGGAGGGGCTTCCTTTACAATGAGCAGTTCTTC.

Only one count was recorded for this clone. The V call is TRBV6-2 or TRBV6-3, the J call TRBJ2-7, with 7 bases identical to TRBD2. The CDR3 consists of 15 residues. Germline CDR1 reads MNHEY; CDR2 reads SVGEGT. Germline trimming cut 2 bases from V and 2 bases from J; bases unmatched to any gene: 6. The CDR3 region is CASSYQGLTPYEQYF. The CDR3 bases are TGTGCCAGCAGTTACCAGGGACTAACGCCCTACGAGCAGTACTTC.

The chain recombines TRBV29-1 with TRBJ2-7; no reliable D call. Trimming stripped 0 bases from V and 1 base from J, with 16 bases between. CDR1 and CDR2 (germline): SQVTM, ANQGSEA. The CDR3 consists of 16 residues. This CDR3 reads CSVEDSYRVGSYEQYF. The CDR3 DNA follows: TGCAGCGTTGAAGACAGTTACCGGGTGGGTTCCTACGAGCAGTACTTC.

Here the CDR3 DNA reads TGTGCCACCAGCCGGGATCTAGCTAACTATGGCTACACCTTC. Translation gives CATSRDLANYGYTF. The chain couples TRBV2 to TRBJ1-2; D not resolved. From germline, CDR1 is SNHLY and CDR2 FYNNEI. The CDR3 runs 14 residues. Trimming removed 10 bases at V and 0 bases at J, with 15 bases between.

The rearrangement uses TRBV28 and TRBJ1-5, with D unclear. Trimming took 6 bases from V and 8 from J, leaving 8 bases between them. Germline values: CDR1 MDHEN, CDR2 SYDVKM. This CDR3 is 11 amino acids long. The CDR3 protein is CASSRGEPQHF. The DNA for the CDR3 is TGTGCCAGCAGCAGAGGCGAGCCCCAGCATTTT.

The chain has TRBV5-1 and TRBJ1-2; TRBD1 is a possible D gene (5 bases). In germline, CDR1 is SGHRS, CDR2 YFSETQ. V lost 1 base and J 2 bases, leaving 6 bases between the germline ends. The CDR3 totals 13 residues. The CDR3 DNA reads as TGCGCCAGCAGCTTGCGGGGGAACTATGGCTACACCTTC. Its translation is CASSLRGNYGYTF.

The chain carries TRBV9 and TRBJ2-2, with D perhaps matching TRBD1 (6 bases). The germline V gene encodes CDR1 SGDLS and CDR2 YYNGEE. V was shortened by 4 bases and J by 9 bases, with 19 bases between the two germline ends. The CDR3 is 15 residues long. The CDR3 DNA reads as TGTGCCAGCAGCCACCACTCAACAGGGATCCGGGAGCTGTTTTTT. It yields the protein CASSHHSTGIRELFF.